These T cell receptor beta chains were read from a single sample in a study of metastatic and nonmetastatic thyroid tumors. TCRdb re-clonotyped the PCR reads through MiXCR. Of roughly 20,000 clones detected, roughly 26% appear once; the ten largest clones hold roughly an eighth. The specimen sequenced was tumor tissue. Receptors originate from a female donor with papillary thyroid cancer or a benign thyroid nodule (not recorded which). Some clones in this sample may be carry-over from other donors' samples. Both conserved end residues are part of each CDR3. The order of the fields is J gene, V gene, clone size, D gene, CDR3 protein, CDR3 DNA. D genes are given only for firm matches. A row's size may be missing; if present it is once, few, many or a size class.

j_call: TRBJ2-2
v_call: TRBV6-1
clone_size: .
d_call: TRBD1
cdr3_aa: CASSSGQEDTGELFF
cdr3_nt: TGTGCCAGCAGTTCAGGACAGGAGGACACCGGGGAGCTGTTTTTT

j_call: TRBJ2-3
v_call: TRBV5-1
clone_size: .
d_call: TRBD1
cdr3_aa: CASSSEQGALTDTQYF
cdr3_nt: TGCGCCAGCAGCTCGGAACAGGGGGCCCTGACAGATACGCAGTATTTT

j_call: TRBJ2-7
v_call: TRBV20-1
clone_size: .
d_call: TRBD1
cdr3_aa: CSAREGTGSSYEQYF
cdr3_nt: TGCAGTGCTAGAGAAGGGACAGGGAGCTCCTACGAGCAGTACTTC

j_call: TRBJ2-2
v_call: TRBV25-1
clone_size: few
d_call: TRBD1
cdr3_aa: CASSEGDRDTGELFF
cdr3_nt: TGTGCCAGCAGTGAAGGGGACAGGGACACCGGGGAGCTGTTTTTT

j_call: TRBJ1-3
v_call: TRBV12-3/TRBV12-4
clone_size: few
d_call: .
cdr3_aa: CASSLQGSGSGNTIYF
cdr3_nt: TGTGCCAGCAGTTTACAGGGATCTGGCTCGGGAAACACCATATATTTT

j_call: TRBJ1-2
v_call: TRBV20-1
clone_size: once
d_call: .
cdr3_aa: CSARAGQNYGYTF
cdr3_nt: TGCAGTGCTAGAGCTGGACAGAACTATGGCTACACCTTC

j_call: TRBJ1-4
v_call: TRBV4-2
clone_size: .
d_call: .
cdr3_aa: CASSQLAGTLNEKLFF
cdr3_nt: TGTGCCAGCAGCCAATTAGCCGGGACATTGAATGAAAAACTGTTTTTT

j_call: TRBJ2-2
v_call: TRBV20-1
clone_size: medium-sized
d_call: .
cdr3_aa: CSARSGPTGELFF
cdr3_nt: TGCAGTGCTAGGTCAGGTCCCACCGGGGAGCTGTTTTTT

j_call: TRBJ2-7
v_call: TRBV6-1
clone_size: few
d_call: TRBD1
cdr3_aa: CASSPNGDRDFYEQYF
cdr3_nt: TGTGCCAGCAGTCCGAATGGGGACAGGGACTTCTACGAGCAGTACTTC

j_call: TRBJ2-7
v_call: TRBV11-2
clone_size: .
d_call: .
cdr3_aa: CASSLELSTGTSYEQYF
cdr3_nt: TGTGCCAGCAGCTTGGAACTCAGCACCGGGACAAGCTACGAGCAGTACTTC

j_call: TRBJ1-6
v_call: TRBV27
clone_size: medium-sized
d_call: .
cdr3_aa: CASNRGERSSYNSPLHF
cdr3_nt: TGTGCCAGCAACCGAGGAGAGCGGAGCTCCTATAATTCACCCCTCCACTTT

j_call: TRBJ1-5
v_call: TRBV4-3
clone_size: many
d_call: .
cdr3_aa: CASSRGTGLNQPQHF
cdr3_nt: TGCGCCAGCAGCCGCGGCACGGGATTGAATCAGCCCCAGCATTTT

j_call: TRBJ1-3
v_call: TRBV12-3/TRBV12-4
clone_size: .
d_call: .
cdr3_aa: CASSRTGISGNTIYF
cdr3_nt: TGTGCCAGCAGCCGTACAGGAATCTCTGGAAACACCATATATTTT

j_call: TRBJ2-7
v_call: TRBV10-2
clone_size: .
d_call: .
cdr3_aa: CAASWHEYYEQYF
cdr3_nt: TGCGCCGCAAGTTGGCACGAGTACTACGAGCAGTACTTC

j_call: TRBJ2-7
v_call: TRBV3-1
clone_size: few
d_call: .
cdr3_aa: CASSPPVGPTYEQYF
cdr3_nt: TGTGCCAGCAGCCCCCCCGTCGGGCCGACCTACGAGCAGTACTTC

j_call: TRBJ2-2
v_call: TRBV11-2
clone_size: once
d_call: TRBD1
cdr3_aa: CASSPGQGISGELFF
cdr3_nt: TGTGCCAGCAGCCCCGGACAGGGAATATCCGGGGAGCTGTTTTTT

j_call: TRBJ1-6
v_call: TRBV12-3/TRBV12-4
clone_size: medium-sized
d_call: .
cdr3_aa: CASRGGAGSPLHF
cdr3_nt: TGTGCCAGTAGAGGGGGGGCGGGTTCACCCCTCCACTTT

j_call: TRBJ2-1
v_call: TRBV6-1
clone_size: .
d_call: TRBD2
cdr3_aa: CASTSSGRANEQFF
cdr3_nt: TGTGCCAGCACCTCTAGCGGGAGGGCGAATGAGCAGTTCTTC

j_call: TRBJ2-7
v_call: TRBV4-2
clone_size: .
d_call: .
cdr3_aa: CASSPSAGQTYEQYF
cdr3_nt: TGTGCCAGCAGCCCCTCGGCGGGACAAACCTACGAGCAGTACTTC

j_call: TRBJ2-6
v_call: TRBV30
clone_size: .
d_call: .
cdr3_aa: CAWSRGAGANVLTF
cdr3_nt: TGTGCCTGGAGTCGAGGGGCTGGGGCCAACGTCCTGACTTTC

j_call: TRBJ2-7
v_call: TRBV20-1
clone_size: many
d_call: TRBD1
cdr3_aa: CSARRDSNSYEQYF
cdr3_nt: TGCAGTGCTAGAAGGGACAGCAACTCCTACGAGCAGTACTTC

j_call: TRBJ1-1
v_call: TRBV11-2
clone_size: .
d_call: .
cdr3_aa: CASSQTEAFF
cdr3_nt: TGTGCCAGCAGCCAGACTGAAGCTTTCTTT

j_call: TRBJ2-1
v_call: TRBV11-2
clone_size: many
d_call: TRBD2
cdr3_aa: CASSPGTSGINEQFF
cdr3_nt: TGTGCCAGCAGTCCCGGGACTAGCGGGATCAATGAGCAGTTCTTC

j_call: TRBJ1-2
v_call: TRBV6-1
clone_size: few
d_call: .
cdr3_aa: CASPGKGANYGYTF
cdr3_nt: TGTGCCAGCCCCGGAAAGGGGGCTAACTATGGCTACACCTTC

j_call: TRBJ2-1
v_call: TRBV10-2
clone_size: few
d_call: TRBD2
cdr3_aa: CASSVSGGGNEQFF
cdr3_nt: TGCGCCAGCAGTGTCTCGGGAGGGGGAAATGAGCAGTTCTTC

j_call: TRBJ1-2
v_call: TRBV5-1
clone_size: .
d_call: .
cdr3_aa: CASSLGGAGPYGYTF
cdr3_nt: TGCGCCAGCAGCTTGGGGGGGGCAGGACCTTATGGCTACACCTTC

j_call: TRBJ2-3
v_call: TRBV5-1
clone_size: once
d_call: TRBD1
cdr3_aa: CASSLGGSGGTMTDTQYF
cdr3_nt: TGCGCCAGCAGCTTGGGTGGATCAGGGGGCACAATGACAGATACGCAGTATTTT

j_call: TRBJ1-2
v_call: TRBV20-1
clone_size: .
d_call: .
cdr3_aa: CSARDSFFRLVGGGAYGYTF
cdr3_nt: TGCAGTGCTAGAGATTCGTTTTTTCGGCTGGTGGGCGGGGGAGCCTATGGCTACACCTTC

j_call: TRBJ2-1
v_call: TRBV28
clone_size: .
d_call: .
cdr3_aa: CASSLGFGTPSYNEQFF
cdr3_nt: TGTGCCAGCAGTCTTGGGTTCGGGACTCCCTCCTACAATGAGCAGTTCTTC

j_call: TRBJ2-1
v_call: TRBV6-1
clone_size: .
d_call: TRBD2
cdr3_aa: CASSPAGTGDEQFF
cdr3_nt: TGTGCCAGCAGCCCAGCGGGAACCGGGGATGAGCAGTTCTTC

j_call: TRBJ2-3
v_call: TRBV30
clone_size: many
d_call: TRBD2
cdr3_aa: CAWSHRTSGTDTQYF
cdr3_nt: TGTGCCTGGAGTCACCGGACTAGCGGCACAGATACGCAGTATTTT

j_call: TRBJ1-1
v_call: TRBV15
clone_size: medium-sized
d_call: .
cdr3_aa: CATSRVVGTEAFF
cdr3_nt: TGTGCCACCAGCAGAGTCGTCGGTACTGAAGCTTTCTTT

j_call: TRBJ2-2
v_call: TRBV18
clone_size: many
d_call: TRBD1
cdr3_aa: CASSLGQGNTGELFF
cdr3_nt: TGTGCCAGCTCACTGGGACAGGGAAACACCGGGGAGCTGTTTTTT

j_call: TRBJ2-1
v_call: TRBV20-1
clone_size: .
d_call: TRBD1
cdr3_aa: CSATTGFAYNEQFF
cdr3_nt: TGCAGTGCCACGACAGGGTTCGCCTACAATGAGCAGTTCTTC

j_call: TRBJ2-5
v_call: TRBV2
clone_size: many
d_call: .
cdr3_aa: CASLGVGETQYF
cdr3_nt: TGTGCCAGCTTAGGGGTTGGGGAGACCCAGTACTTC

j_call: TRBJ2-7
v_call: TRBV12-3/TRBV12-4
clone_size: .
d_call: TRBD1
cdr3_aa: CASRSTGRTYEQYF
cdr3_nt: TGTGCCAGCAGGTCGACAGGGCGCACCTACGAGCAGTACTTC

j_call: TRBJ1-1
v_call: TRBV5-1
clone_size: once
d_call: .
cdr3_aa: CASKGHSEAFF
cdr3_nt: TGCGCCAGCAAAGGTCACTCTGAAGCTTTCTTT

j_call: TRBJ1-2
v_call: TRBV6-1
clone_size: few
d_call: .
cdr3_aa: CASSFRGPGTF
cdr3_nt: TGTGCCAGCAGTTTTCGGGGGCCGGGCACCTTC

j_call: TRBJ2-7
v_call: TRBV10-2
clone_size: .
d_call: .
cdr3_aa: CASSESFLAGRNF
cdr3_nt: TGCGCCAGCAGTGAGTCGTTTTTAGCAGGGAGAAATTTC

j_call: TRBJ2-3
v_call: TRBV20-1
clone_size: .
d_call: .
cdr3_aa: CSARLFLSTATQYF
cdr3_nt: TGCAGTGCTAGACTTTTTCTCTCTACAGCTACGCAGTATTTT

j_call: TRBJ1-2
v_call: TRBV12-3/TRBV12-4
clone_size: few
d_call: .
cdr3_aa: CASSLFGGGGYTF
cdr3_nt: TGTGCCAGCAGCCTTTTCGGGGGCGGAGGCTACACCTTC

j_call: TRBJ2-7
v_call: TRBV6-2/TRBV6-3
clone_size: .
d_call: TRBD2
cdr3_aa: CAISFTIGLARVEQYF
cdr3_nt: TGTGCCATCAGTTTCACGATCGGACTAGCCCGGGTCGAGCAGTACTTC

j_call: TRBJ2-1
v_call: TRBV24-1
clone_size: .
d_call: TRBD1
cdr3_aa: CATSATGTGAHNEQFF
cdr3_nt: TGTGCCACCAGTGCGACCGGGACAGGGGCGCACAATGAGCAGTTCTTC

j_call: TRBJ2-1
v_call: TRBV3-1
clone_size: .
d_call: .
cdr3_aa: CASSQENRYNEQFF
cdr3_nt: TGTGCCAGCAGCCAAGAAAACCGGTACAATGAGCAGTTCTTC

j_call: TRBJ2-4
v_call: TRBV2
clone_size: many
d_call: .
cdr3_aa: CASSEGGLEAKNIQYF
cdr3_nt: TGTGCCAGCAGTGAAGGCGGTCTAGAGGCCAAAAACATTCAGTACTTC